This T cell receptor (beta chain) emerged from a study of OX40 agonist ivuxolimab in advanced cancers. TCRdb keeps only in-frame clones here, not all; method: immunoSEQ multiplex PCR. The sample lists tens of thousands of clones, approximately 90% occurring once. At cycle 4 day 1, cycle 7 day 1, and baseline, blood was sampled. Trimming removed 4 bases from V and 13 bases from J, with 23 bases in between. CDR1 is SEHNR, CDR2 FQNEAQ, per germline (reference sequence). The CDR3 has 15 residues. The J gene is TRBJ2-4, the V gene TRBV7-9; D could derive from TRBD1 or TRBD2 (5 bases each). The material sequenced was CD4+ or CD8+ T cells sorted from blood, taken in a trial of the OX40 agonist ivuxolimab. This TCR was recovered from an adult with an advanced solid tumor such as melanoma, head and neck, liver or kidney cancer. CDR3 amino acids: CASSSRIGTDQEQYF. The DNA for the CDR3 is TGTGCCAGCAGCTCCCGGATCGGGACGGACCAAGAACAGTACTTC.